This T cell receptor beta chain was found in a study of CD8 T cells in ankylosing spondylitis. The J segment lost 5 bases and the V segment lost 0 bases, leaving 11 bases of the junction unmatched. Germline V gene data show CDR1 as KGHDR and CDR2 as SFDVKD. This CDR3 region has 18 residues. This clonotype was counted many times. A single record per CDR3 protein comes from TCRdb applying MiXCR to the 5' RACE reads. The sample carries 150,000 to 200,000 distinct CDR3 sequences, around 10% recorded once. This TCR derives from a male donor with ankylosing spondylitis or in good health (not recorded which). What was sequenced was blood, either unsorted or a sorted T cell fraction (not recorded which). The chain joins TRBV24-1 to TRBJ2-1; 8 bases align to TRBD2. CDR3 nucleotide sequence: TGTGCCACCAGTGATTTGCAGGTTGGCCAGCGGGGGAACAATGAGCAGTTCTTC. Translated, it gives CATSDLQVGQRGNNEQFF.